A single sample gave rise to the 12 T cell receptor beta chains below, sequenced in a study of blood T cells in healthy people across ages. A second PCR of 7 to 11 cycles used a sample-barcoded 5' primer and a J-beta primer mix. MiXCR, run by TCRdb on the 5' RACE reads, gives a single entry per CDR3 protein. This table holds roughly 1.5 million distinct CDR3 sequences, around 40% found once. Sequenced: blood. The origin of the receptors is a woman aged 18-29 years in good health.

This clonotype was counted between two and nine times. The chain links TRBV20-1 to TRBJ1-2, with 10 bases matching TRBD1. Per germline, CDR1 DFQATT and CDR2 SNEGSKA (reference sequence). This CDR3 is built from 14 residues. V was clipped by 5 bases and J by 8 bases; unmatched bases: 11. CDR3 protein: CSAGLPGTGAGYTF. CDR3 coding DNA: TGCAGTGCTGGCCTCCCCGGGACAGGGGCCGGCTACACCTTC.

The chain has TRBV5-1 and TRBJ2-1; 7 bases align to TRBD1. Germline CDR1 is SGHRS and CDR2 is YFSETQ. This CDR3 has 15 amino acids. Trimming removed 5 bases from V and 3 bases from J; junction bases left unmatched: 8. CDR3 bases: TGCGCCAGCAGAGTCCGGGACAGTTACTACAATGAGCAGTTCTTC. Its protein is CASRVRDSYYNEQFF.

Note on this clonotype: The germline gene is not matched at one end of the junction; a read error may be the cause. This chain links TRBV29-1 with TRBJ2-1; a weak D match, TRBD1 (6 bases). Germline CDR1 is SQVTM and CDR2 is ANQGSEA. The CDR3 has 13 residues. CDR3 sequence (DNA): TGCAGCGGTGAAAGAGACAGGTACAATGAGCAGTTCTTC. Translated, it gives CSGERDRYNEQFF.

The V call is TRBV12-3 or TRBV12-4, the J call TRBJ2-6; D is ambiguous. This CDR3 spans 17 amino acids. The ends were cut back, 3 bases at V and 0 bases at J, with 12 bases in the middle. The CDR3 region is CASSFETSASGANVLTF. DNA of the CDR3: TGTGCCAGCAGTTTTGAAACTTCAGCCTCTGGGGCCAACGTCCTGACTTTC.

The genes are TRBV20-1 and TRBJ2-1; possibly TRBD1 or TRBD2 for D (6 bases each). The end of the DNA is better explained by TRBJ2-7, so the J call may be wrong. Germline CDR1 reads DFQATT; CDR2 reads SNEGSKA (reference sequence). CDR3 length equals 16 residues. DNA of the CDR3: TGCAGTGCTAGAGATATATGGCGGGACACCTACAATGAGCAGTACTTC. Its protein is CSARDIWRDTYNEQYF.

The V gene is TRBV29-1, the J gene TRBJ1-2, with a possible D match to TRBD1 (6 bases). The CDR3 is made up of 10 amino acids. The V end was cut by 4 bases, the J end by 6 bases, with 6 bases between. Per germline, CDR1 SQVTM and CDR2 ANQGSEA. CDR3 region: CSVGTDGYTF. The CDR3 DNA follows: TGCAGCGTTGGGACAGATGGCTACACCTTC.

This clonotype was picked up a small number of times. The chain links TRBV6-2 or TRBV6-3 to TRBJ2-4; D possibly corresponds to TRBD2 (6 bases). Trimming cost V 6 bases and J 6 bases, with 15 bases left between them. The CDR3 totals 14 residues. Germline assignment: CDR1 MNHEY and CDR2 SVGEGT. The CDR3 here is CASSDGGTRNIQYF. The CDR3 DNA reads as TGTGCCAGCAGCGACGGGGGTACGAGAAACATTCAGTACTTC.

The CDR3 coding sequence is TGTGCCACAAAACCGGGACAGTTCTACGAGCAGTACTTC. It translates to CATKPGQFYEQYF. The gene calls are TRBV2 and TRBJ2-7; 7 bases fit TRBD1. With 10 bases clipped from V and 3 bases from J, the junction kept 9 bases outside the gene matches. Germline CDR1 and CDR2: SNHLY and FYNNEI. The CDR3 has 13 residues.

In DNA, the CDR3 is TGCGCCAGCAGAACTAGCGGGGTCAGCTCCTACGAGCAGTACTTC. Protein: CASRTSGVSSYEQYF. The chain employs TRBV5-1 and TRBJ2-7; 10 bases fit TRBD2. Germline V gives CDR1 SGHRS, CDR2 YFSETQ. J lost 0 bases, V lost 5 bases, and 5 bases had no gene match. This CDR3 is 15 amino acids long.

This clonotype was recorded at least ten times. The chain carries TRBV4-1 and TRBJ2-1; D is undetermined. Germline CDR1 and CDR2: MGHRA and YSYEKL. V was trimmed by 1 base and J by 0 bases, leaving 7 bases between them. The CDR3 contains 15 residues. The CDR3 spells CASSQVRDSYNEQFF. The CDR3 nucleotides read TGCGCCAGCAGCCAAGTAAGGGACTCCTACAATGAGCAGTTCTTC.

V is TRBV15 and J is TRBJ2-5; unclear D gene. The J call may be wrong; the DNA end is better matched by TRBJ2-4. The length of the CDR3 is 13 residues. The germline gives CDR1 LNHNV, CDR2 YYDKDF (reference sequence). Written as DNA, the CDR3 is TGTGCCACCAGCAGAGTGATCAAAAACATTCAGTACTTC. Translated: CATSRVIKNIQYF.

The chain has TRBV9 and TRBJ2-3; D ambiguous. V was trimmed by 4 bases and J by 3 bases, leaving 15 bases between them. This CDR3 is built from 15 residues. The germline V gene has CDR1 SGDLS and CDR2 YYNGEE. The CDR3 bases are TGTGCCAGCAGCCTCACGGGCAGGCGGACAGATACGCAGTATTTT. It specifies CASSLTGRRTDTQYF.